A single TCR beta chain is shown here with its context. The antigen is not known. Trimming took 8 bases from V and 0 from J, leaving 11 bases between them. The CDR3 runs 14 residues. CDR1 MDHEN and CDR2 SYDVKM come from the germline V gene. Repertoires were generated with immunoSEQ multiplex PCR, while TCRdb's copy carries only in-frame clones and drops some. The data contain some 480,000 clones, around 90% of them singletons. The data were obtained in a study of Ad26.COV2.S vaccination and SARS-CoV-2 variants. Findings of the study overall: Estimates derived from TCR breadth and depth analyses may have underestimated total T cell responses. After vaccination, substantial breadth of spike-specific CD8+ and CD4+ responses was reported. Researchers reported similar non-spike TCR breadth in vaccine and placebo recipients.

This sample's treatment: 15 to 20 received Ad26.COV2.S at low or high dose, single or two shots; about 5 received placebo; per-sample allocation not given. Samples analyzed were those drawn on day 63 after the first vaccine or placebo injection. Wuhan-strain spike was delivered by a replication-incompetent Ad26 vector. The sample was peripheral blood, taken in a trial of Ad26.COV2.S vaccine versus placebo. This TCR was recovered from a person between 18 and 59 years old who received the Ad26.COV2.S COVID-19 vaccine or a placebo. The V gene is TRBV28, the J gene TRBJ1-5, with D unresolved. CDR3 coding DNA: TGTGCCAGCGATGGGGTGATTAGCAATCAGCCCCAGCATTTT. Translating it yields CASDGVISNQPQHF.